The T cell receptor (beta chain) described here comes from a study of PD-L1 blockade in urothelial cancer. Study background: The authors examined blood 3 weeks (second dose) and 6 weeks after treatment start. General study results and limits: Patients with below-median pretreatment blood clonality survived longer.

CDR1 MNHEY and CDR2 SVGAGI come from the germline V gene. V trimming: 2 bases; J trimming: 11 bases; junction bases outside the gene matches: 7. This CDR3 spans 13 amino acids. This clone was found once. The antigen remains undetermined. Patients in the study were battling locally advanced or metastatic urothelial carcinoma. Assay: immunoSEQ multiplex PCR; the TCRdb copy retains only in-frame clones and omits some. The table has about 71,000 clones, roughly 89% seen once; the top ten hold roughly 3.2%. V gene TRBV6-5 combines with J gene TRBJ2-7; 9 bases fit TRBD2. The sequencing here drew on PBMCs, taken around atezolizumab (anti-PD-L1) treatment. The source is a man aged 55-75 years with urothelial cancer. The CDR3 DNA reads TGTGCCAGCAGTTACGGGCTAGCGGGATGGAAGTACTTC. It translates to CASSYGLAGWKYF.